This TCR beta chain was sequenced during a study of cytomegalovirus exposure and HLA in healthy donors. Study-level findings and limits: Later work associated 16,951 TCR beta sequences with HLA alleles at 0.05 false discovery rate. Productive status was seen about 90% or about 30% of the time for most TCR beta V segments in an earlier analysis.

The PCR used 60 Vbeta and 13 Jbeta primers. TCRdb's copy holds only in-frame clones and misses some; the assay was immunoSEQ multiplex PCR. The table includes approximately 170,000 clones, roughly 80% detected once. The CDR3 contains 11 residues. Trimming cost V 8 bases and J 5 bases, with 8 bases left between them. The germline CDR1 and CDR2 sequences are SGDLS and YYNGEE. Notes on this clone: Its antigen is currently unknown.

This clonotype originated in a male donor in good health and CMV-seronegative. The sequencing input was PBMCs. The V gene is TRBV9, the J gene TRBJ2-1, with D unresolved. CDR3 sequence reads: CASGANNEQFF. CDR3 nucleotides: TGTGCCAGTGGAGCTAACAATGAGCAGTTCTTC.